The sequence of this T cell receptor (beta chain) was determined in a study of shared clonotypes between healthy human individuals. General study points: Generation probabilities of non-shared clonotypes were lower (relative to those shared by all four donors). A generally larger estimated richness was seen in naive subsets than in memory subsets.

In its sample, this clone was seen a few times. Its antigen is still unknown. TCRdb keeps only in-frame clones here, not all; method: immunoSEQ multiplex PCR. The sample includes about 680,000 clones, just over 90% of them seen just once. Germline V gene sequence: CDR1 MDHEN, CDR2 SYDVKM. The CDR3 contains 15 residues. Trimming cost V 4 bases and J 5 bases, with 15 bases left between them. CD45RO-negative CD8 cells positively selected for CCR7 made up the naive population, which excluded terminally differentiated effector memory CD45RA+ cells. The sequenced material came from naive CD8+ T cells sorted from blood. The clonotype comes from a man aged 25 to 40 in good health. The chain links TRBV28 to TRBJ2-1; no clear D gene. The CDR3 loop reads CASSSPQRTHNEQFF. The CDR3 DNA sequence: TGTGCCAGCAGTTCCCCTCAAAGGACCCACAATGAGCAGTTCTTC.